Listed here are 20 T cell receptor beta chains from one sample, sequenced in a study of response to subunit inactivated influenza vaccine (dated by TCRdb to about 2018). Libraries came from RT-PCR. The sequencing machine was an Illumina HiSeq 2500. TCRdb reran the public reads through fastp at Q25 and MiXCR, keeping productive beta chains. Each CDR3 protein gets just one entry, which takes the most common genes and DNA from the rows behind it. The sample yields 800,000 to 1,000,000 distinct CDR3 sequences; 20% to 25% were counted once. 10% to 13% of the sample rests with the top ten. Source: PBMCs from blood, taken 5 days after vaccination. The receptors shown here come from a man aged 50 to 59 who received an inactivated influenza vaccine. Donor details come from another sample of the same person, matched by shared clones.

This clonotype was observed many times. The chain joins TRBV29-1 to TRBJ2-5; 7 nucleotides agree with TRBD2. Per the germline V gene, CDR1 is SQVTM and CDR2 is ANQGSEA. This CDR3 spans 12 amino acids. V shed 6 bases, J shed 2 bases, and the junction held 3 bases outside the gene matches. The CDR3: CSVREGQETQYF. The DNA for the CDR3 is TGCAGCGTCAGGGAGGGTCAAGAGACCCAGTACTTC.

The chain couples TRBV5-1 to TRBJ2-7, with 7 bases matching TRBD1. Germline lookup yields CDR1 SGHRS and CDR2 YFSETQ. This CDR3 has 14 amino acids. V shed 1 base and J 3 bases; nucleotides not matched to a gene: 4. For the CDR3, the DNA is TGCGCCAGCAGCTTGACAGGGGCGGTCTACGAGCAGTACTTC. It is translated as CASSLTGAVYEQYF.

The rearrangement links TRBV30 to TRBJ1-6; a weak D match, TRBD1 (5 bases). V lost 1 base and J lost 9, with 13 bases in between. The CDR3 has 14 amino acids. The germline V gene encodes CDR1 GTSNPN and CDR2 SVGIG (reference sequence). Here the CDR3 reads CAWSGGQTASPLHF. Here the CDR3 DNA reads TGTGCCTGGAGTGGGGGCCAGACTGCTTCACCCCTCCACTTT.

In this sample, this clonotype turned up once. The chain couples TRBV20-1 to TRBJ2-7, with 10 bases fitting TRBD1. V dropped 1 base and J dropped 3; count of bases not matched to a gene: 3. The CDR3 consists of 14 residues. Germline values: CDR1 DFQATT, CDR2 SNEGSKA (reference sequence). CDR3 region: CSARGGTGVYEQYF. CDR3 bases: TGCAGTGCTAGAGGTGGGACAGGGGTCTACGAGCAGTACTTC.

This clonotype showed up just a few times. The CDR3 coding sequence is TGTGCCATCAGTGAGGCCCCGGACACCGGGGAGCTGTTTTTT. It yields the protein CAISEAPDTGELFF. The chain couples TRBV10-3 to TRBJ2-2; D is unresolved. The V end was cut by 2 bases, the J end by 3 bases, with 7 bases between. CDR1 is ENHRY, CDR2 SYGVKD, per germline. The CDR3 spans 14 residues.

The CDR3 loop reads CASSVTDTHEQYF. CDR3 DNA: TGTGCCAGCAGCGTGACAGATACTCACGAGCAGTACTTC. V gene TRBV7-6 combines with J gene TRBJ2-7, with D tentatively TRBD1 (5 bases). Trimming took off 5 bases at V and 5 bases at J, with 13 bases between the two ends. Germline V gene data show CDR1 as SGHVS and CDR2 as FNYEAQ. The CDR3 sequence is 13 residues long.

The chain recombines TRBV28 with TRBJ2-2; D remains ambiguous. Trimming pared 7 bases from V and 4 bases from J, leaving 10 bases between. This CDR3 is 13 amino acids long. Germline V lookup: CDR1 MDHEN, CDR2 SYDVKM. The CDR3 reads CASKTTTTGELFF. DNA of the CDR3: TGTGCCAGCAAAACGACGACCACCGGGGAGCTGTTTTTT.

At least ten counts were recorded for this clonotype. The V call is TRBV28, the J call TRBJ2-2, with 10 bases identical to TRBD2. The V gene end was trimmed by 6 bases and the J gene end by 4 bases; junction bases not matched to a gene: 20. Germline loops: CDR1 MDHEN, CDR2 SYDVKM. CDR3 length: 20 residues. CDR3 sequence: CASSLLTGLADPIGTGELFF. For the CDR3, the DNA is TGTGCCAGCAGCCTATTAACAGGACTAGCGGATCCTATTGGCACCGGGGAGCTGTTTTTT.

The V call is TRBV5-5, the J call TRBJ2-7, with 8 bases that match TRBD1. After removal of 3 bases from V and 1 base from J, the junction contained 6 bases not matched to a gene. Germline loops: CDR1 SGHKS, CDR2 YYEKEE (reference sequence). This CDR3 comprises 15 residues. The CDR3 DNA reads as TGTGCCAGCAGCTGGGGGGACAGGCCATCCTACGAGCAGTACTTC. Its protein is CASSWGDRPSYEQYF. Full variable domain (rest looked up from reference TRBV5-5 and TRBJ2-7): DAGVTQSPTHLIKTRGQQVTLRCSPISGHKSVSWYQQVLGQGPQFIFQYYEKEERGRGNFPDRFSARQFPNYSSELNVNALLLGDSALYLCASSWGDRPSYEQYFGPGTRLTVT.

The chain joins TRBV28 to TRBJ2-7; no definite D call. The CDR3 loop spans 13 amino acids. Germline CDR1 MDHEN, CDR2 SYDVKM. V lost 4 bases and J lost 6, with 13 bases in between. CDR3 bases: TGTGCCAGCAGTTCCCCCGGGCCTGGCGAGCAGTACTTC. Protein product: CASSSPGPGEQYF.

V gene TRBV19 combines with J gene TRBJ2-2, with no clear D. Germline CDR1 and CDR2: LNHDA and SQIVND (reference sequence). This CDR3 is 14 amino acids long. V gave up 3 bases and J gave up 2 bases, with 7 bases separating them. CDR3: CASSIHVNTGELFF. The CDR3 DNA reads as TGTGCCAGTAGTATTCATGTTAACACCGGGGAGCTGTTTTTT.

The J gene is TRBJ2-7, the V gene TRBV11-1, with D perhaps TRBD2 (6 bases). This CDR3 has 18 amino acids. Trimming shortened V by 3 bases and J by 7 bases, and 28 bases separated the two germline ends. Germline CDR1 SGHAT, CDR2 FQDESV (reference sequence). The CDR3 DNA is TGTGCCAGCAGCTTTCCTTTGGAGGGAGGTTCCGGGTTGGGGGAGCAGTACTTC. This translates into CASSFPLEGGSGLGEQYF.

About this clonotype itself: Lacking the conserved final phenylalanine or tryptophan, this CDR3 likely reflects a read error. The chain uses TRBV12-3 or TRBV12-4 and TRBJ2-2, with 9 bases matching TRBD2. The CDR3 has 15 amino acids. With V trimmed by 5 bases and J by 2 bases, 3 bases remained unmatched. CDR3 in amino acids: CASSQAGGNTGELFL. Here the CDR3 DNA reads TGTGCCAGCAGTCAAGCGGGGGGAAACACCGGGGAGCTGTTTCTT.

This clonotype turned up a few times. The chain is built from TRBV7-2 and TRBJ2-7; unclear D gene. The CDR3 runs to 14 residues. Germline values: CDR1 SGHTA, CDR2 FQGNSA. V lost 5 bases and J lost 2, with 13 bases in between. In DNA form, the CDR3 reads TGTGCCAGCAGCGTACGGACGCCTACCTACGAGCAGTACTTC. Its translation: CASSVRTPTYEQYF.

Many counts were recorded for this clonotype. The chain couples TRBV15 to TRBJ2-7; 7 bases are a match to TRBD1. The CDR3 runs to 14 residues. CDR1 LNHNV and CDR2 YYDKDF come from the germline V gene (reference sequence). V trimming: 5 bases; J trimming: 2 bases; junction bases outside the gene matches: 6. In DNA form, the CDR3 reads TGTGCCACCAGCCAAACGGGACAGACCTACGAGCAGTACTTC. It yields the protein CATSQTGQTYEQYF.

V is TRBV6-1 and J is TRBJ2-7, with D unclear. The germline V gene has CDR1 MNHNS and CDR2 SASEGT. V shed 6 bases and J shed 5 bases, with 14 bases lying between them. The CDR3 sequence is 13 residues long. In nucleotides, the CDR3 is TGTGCCAGCAGCCGAACTCGAGGTGACGAGCAGTACTTC. This translates into CASSRTRGDEQYF.

This clonotype appeared many times. The chain combines TRBV29-1 with TRBJ2-1; 10 bases align to TRBD2. Germline V lookup: CDR1 SQVTM, CDR2 ANQGSEA. This CDR3 is built from 14 residues. The trim removed 7 bases at V and 2 bases at J, leaving 5 bases unmatched. DNA for the CDR3: TGCAGCGGAAGGACTAGCGGAACCTACAATGAGCAGTTCTTC. Its protein product is CSGRTSGTYNEQFF.

The table lists this clonotype with many counts. Written as DNA, the CDR3 is TGTGCCAGCAGCTCTGGGACTAGCGGGGGATATGAGACCCAGTACTTC. This encodes CASSSGTSGGYETQYF. The chain links TRBV7-2 to TRBJ2-5; TRBD2 matches 14 bases. The CDR3 is 16 amino acids. Losses at the gene ends were 4 bases for V and 5 bases for J; bases not matched to a gene: 6. CDR1 is SGHTA, CDR2 FQGNSA, per germline.

This chain uses TRBV28 with TRBJ2-2; 7 bases align to TRBD1. J was trimmed by 7 bases and V by 2 bases; bases with no gene match: 7. CDR3 length: 15 residues. Looked up from germline, CDR1 is MDHEN and CDR2 is SYDVKM. In DNA, the CDR3 is TGTGCCAGCAGTTTAAGACAGGGTAGTGGCGGGGAGCTGTTTTTT. Its protein product is CASSLRQGSGGELFF.

The genes are TRBV3-1 and TRBJ2-3; TRBD2 matches 7 bases. CDR3 length equals 15 residues. After removal of 0 bases from V and 4 bases from J, the junction contained 4 bases not matched to a gene. The V gene's germline CDR1 is LGHDT and CDR2 YNNKEL (reference sequence). The CDR3 here is CASSQETSFADTQYF. The CDR3 nucleotides are TGTGCCAGCAGCCAAGAGACTAGCTTCGCAGATACGCAGTATTTT.